Below are 6 T cell receptor beta chains sequenced from a single sample in a study of T cell repertoires in cytomegalovirus infection. Each CDR3 protein is one row after TCRdb ran MiXCR on the reads. The table shows roughly 230,000 distinct CDR3 sequences, with under 25% occurring only once. The material sequenced was CD8+ T cells from PBMCs. The receptors derive from a human donor in good health (CMV status not recorded). Some clones in this sample may be carry-over from other donors' samples.

The rearrangement links TRBV28 to TRBJ1-3, with D unresolved. CDR3 length: 15 amino acids. The V gene's germline CDR1 is MDHEN and CDR2 SYDVKM. V was clipped by 5 bases and J by 0 bases, with 11 bases between them. CDR3 sequence: CASSSERSSGNTIYF. The CDR3 nucleotides are TGTGCCAGCAGTAGTGAACGCAGCTCTGGAAACACCATATATTTT.

This clonotype has just a few counts. The gene calls are TRBV28 and TRBJ2-7, with 9 nucleotides matching TRBD1. This CDR3 is 14 amino acids long. V lost 7 bases and J lost 4; bases outside the gene matches: 8. Per germline, CDR1 MDHEN and CDR2 SYDVKM. The CDR3 loop reads CASTPPGQGYEQYF. In nucleotides, the CDR3 is TGTGCCAGCACCCCTCCGGGACAGGGTTACGAGCAGTACTTC.

The sample holds a few counts of this clonotype. The V gene is TRBV6-5, the J gene TRBJ2-1, with D perhaps matching TRBD2 (7 bases). Trimming stripped 5 bases from V and 7 bases from J, with 18 bases between. This CDR3 is 15 amino acids long. Germline values: CDR1 MNHEY, CDR2 SVGAGI. The CDR3 DNA is TGTGCCAGCAGTATCTCGCGGGGGCCTTATAATGAGCAGTTCTTC. Residues: CASSISRGPYNEQFF.

This chain uses TRBV2 with TRBJ2-3; TRBD1 agrees at 7 bases. The ends lost 8 bases at V and 5 bases at J; junction bases unmatched: 7. This CDR3 contains 13 residues. CDR1 and CDR2 (germline): SNHLY, FYNNEI. In DNA form, the CDR3 reads TGTGCCAGCGACGAGGGGGCCCTAGATACGCAGTATTTT. Encoded protein: CASDEGALDTQYF.

The chain has TRBV7-9 and TRBJ2-1; D is possibly TRBD1 (7 bases). V lost 5 bases and J lost 8, with 19 bases in between. CDR3 length: 15 residues. Per germline, CDR1 SEHNR and CDR2 FQNEAQ (reference sequence). CDR3 region: CASSPRGPGGHEQFF. For the CDR3, the DNA is TGTGCCAGCAGCCCGAGGGGGCCAGGGGGGCATGAGCAGTTCTTC.

This chain uses TRBV29-1 with TRBJ1-4, with D perhaps TRBD1 (5 bases). CDR1 is SQVTM, CDR2 ANQGSEA, per germline. The CDR3 runs to 12 residues. V was cut by 7 bases and J by 5 bases, with 11 bases left in between. The CDR3 region is CSARGINEKLFF. In DNA, the CDR3 is TGCAGCGCCCGGGGGATCAATGAAAAACTGTTTTTT.